Each of the 21 T cell receptor beta chains below was sequenced from the same sample in a study of cytomegalovirus exposure and HLA in healthy donors (dated by TCRdb to about 2017). Library preparation employed the immunoSEQ multiplex PCR assay. A mixture of 60 forward primers for TCR Vbeta segments and 13 reverse primers for TCR Jbeta segments was used in the multiplex PCR. In TCRdb, the immuneACCESS table is reduced to in-frame sequences with V and J assigned. These tables do not hold every clone; where another copy was compared, an unresolved V gene accounts for under half, and the others remain unexplained. This sample's table lists 200,000 to 250,000 clones. The leading ten clones occupy over 0.75% of the sample. The sequencing sample was made of PBMCs. The receptors come from a woman in her thirties in good health and CMV-seropositive.

V usage is TRBV12-5 and J usage is TRBJ1-2; 11 nucleotides match TRBD1. The CDR3 is made up of 17 amino acids. V shed 0 bases, J shed 5 bases, and the junction held 8 bases outside the gene matches. Germline CDR1 LGHNT, CDR2 FRNRAP. In DNA, the CDR3 is TGTGCTAGTGGTTTGGTACTCCCGGACAGGGGGCGTTATGGCTACACCTTC. Protein: CASGLVLPDRGRYGYTF. The full variable domain, rest sourced from reference TRBV12-5 and TRBJ1-2, is DARVTQTPRHKVTEMGQEVTMRCQPILGHNTVFWYRQTMMQGLELLAYFRNRAPLDDSGMPKDRFSAEMPDATLATLKIQPSEPRDSAVYFCASGLVLPDRGRYGYTFGSGTRLTVV.

The gene calls are TRBV4-1 and TRBJ2-7; 9 nucleotides line up with TRBD1. CDR1 is MGHRA and CDR2 is YSYEKL in the germline V gene. The CDR3 sequence is 15 residues long. With 5 bases clipped from V and 4 bases from J, the junction kept 9 bases outside the gene matches. CDR3 in amino acids: CASSSPGTGRYEQYF. The DNA for the CDR3 is TGCGCCAGCAGCTCTCCCGGGACAGGGAGGTACGAGCAGTACTTC.

The chain employs TRBV29-1 and TRBJ2-2; 10 bases fit TRBD1. The CDR3 sequence is 16 residues long. Trimming cost V 6 bases and J 5 bases; bases outside gene matches: 12. The germline CDR1 and CDR2 sequences are SQVTM and ANQGSEA. The CDR3 is CSVGGRQGAPTGELFF. CDR3 DNA sequence: TGCAGCGTGGGGGGGCGACAGGGGGCGCCTACCGGGGAGCTGTTTTTT.

J is TRBJ2-7 and V is TRBV5-1; no reliable D call. Germline V CDR1 and CDR2: SGHRS, YFSETQ. This CDR3 comprises 14 residues. The germline V and J ends were trimmed by 1 base and 3 bases, with 11 bases remaining between them. CDR3: CASSLSGSIYEQYF. CDR3 coding DNA: TGCGCCAGCAGCTTGAGTGGTTCTATCTACGAGCAGTACTTC.

The chain joins TRBV7-7 to TRBJ2-5; TRBD1 agrees at 11 bases. CDR3 size: 12 residues. CDR1 SSHAT and CDR2 FNYEAQ come from the germline V gene (reference sequence). Unmatched junction bases numbered 4, after V lost 11 bases and J lost 5 bases. This CDR3 reads CALGTGGETQYF. CDR3 bases: TGTGCCCTCGGGACAGGGGGTGAGACCCAGTACTTC. The complete variable domain, with remaining parts taken from reference TRBV7-7 and TRBJ2-5, reads GAGVSQSPRYKVTKRGQDVTLRCDPISSHATLYWYQQALGQGPEFLTYFNYEAQPDKSGLPSDRFSAERPEGSISTLTIQRTEQRDSAMYRCALGTGGETQYFGPGTRLLVL.

The J gene is TRBJ1-3, the V gene TRBV11-2; TRBD1 might be the D (6 bases). The CDR3 spans 16 residues. V was shortened by 5 bases and J by 0 bases, with 14 bases between the two germline ends. Germline V gene lookup returns CDR1 SGHAT and CDR2 FQNNGV. The CDR3 loop reads CASSEETGFSGNTIYF. Here the CDR3 DNA reads TGTGCCAGCAGCGAAGAAACAGGGTTCTCTGGAAACACCATATATTTT.

The chain couples TRBV28 to TRBJ2-1; 9 positions agree with TRBD1. V lost 5 bases to trimming and J lost 1 base; unmatched junction nucleotides: 6. The CDR3 loop spans 16 amino acids. Germline V gene sequence: CDR1 MDHEN, CDR2 SYDVKM. CDR3 residues: CASSVPGQGSYNEQFF. The DNA for the CDR3 is TGTGCCAGCAGTGTTCCGGGACAGGGATCCTACAATGAGCAGTTCTTC.

This chain links TRBV5-4 with TRBJ2-5, with a possible D match to TRBD1 (6 bases). Germline V gives CDR1 SGHNT, CDR2 YYREEE (reference sequence). V lost 0 bases, J lost 9 bases, and 24 bases lay in between. This CDR3 contains 17 residues. CDR3 protein: CASSLDGWGPASRAQYF. DNA for the CDR3: TGTGCCAGCAGCTTGGATGGCTGGGGGCCCGCTTCCCGGGCCCAGTACTTC. Filled out from reference TRBV5-4 and TRBJ2-5, the complete variable domain reads ETGVTQSPTHLIKTRGQQVTLRCSSQSGHNTVSWYQQALGQGPQFIFQYYREEENGRGNFPPRFSGLQFPNYSSELNVNALELDDSALYLCASSLDGWGPASRAQYFGPGTRLLVL.

The rearrangement uses TRBV10-1 and TRBJ2-6; D is perhaps TRBD1 (6 bases). The germline V and J ends were trimmed by 5 bases and 0 bases, with 8 bases remaining between them. The CDR3 covers 15 residues. Looked up from germline, CDR1 is WNHNN and CDR2 is SYGVQD (reference sequence). Written as DNA, the CDR3 is TGCGCCAGCAGTTCAGGGGTCTCTGGGGCCAACGTCCTGACTTTC. Encoded protein: CASSSGVSGANVLTF.

The chain couples TRBV6-1 to TRBJ2-5; 12 bases line up with TRBD2. The trim removed 0 bases at V and 5 bases at J, leaving 4 bases unmatched. Germline V gene lookup returns CDR1 MNHNS and CDR2 SASEGT. The CDR3 extends over 16 amino acids. This CDR3 reads CASSEALAGGRETQYF. The CDR3 nucleotides are TGTGCCAGCAGTGAAGCGCTAGCGGGGGGGCGGGAGACCCAGTACTTC.

The chain joins TRBV9 to TRBJ2-5; TRBD2 matches at 10 bases. This CDR3 contains 18 residues. V gave up 0 bases and J gave up 5 bases; unmatched junction bases: 13. Per the germline V gene, CDR1 is SGDLS and CDR2 is YYNGEE. The CDR3 sequence: CASSVARLAGEYTETQYF. In DNA form, the CDR3 reads TGTGCCAGCAGCGTAGCTCGGCTAGCGGGGGAGTATACGGAGACCCAGTACTTC.

J is TRBJ2-5 and V is TRBV10-1; D possibly corresponds to TRBD2 (6 bases). Germline CDR1 WNHNN, CDR2 SYGVQD (reference sequence). The CDR3 loop spans 15 amino acids. V was trimmed by 6 bases and J by 0 bases, leaving 14 bases between them. This CDR3 reads CASSPSAGYQETQYF. For the CDR3, the DNA is TGCGCCAGCAGCCCTTCCGCGGGATACCAAGAGACCCAGTACTTC.

V is TRBV28 and J is TRBJ1-2; D gene ambiguous. This CDR3 is 11 amino acids long. Germline V lookup: CDR1 MDHEN, CDR2 SYDVKM. V dropped 5 bases and J dropped 5 bases, with 6 bases sitting between them. CDR3 sequence: CASSPTYGYTF. The DNA for the CDR3 is TGTGCCAGCAGTCCCACATATGGCTACACCTTC.

The chain carries TRBV11-2 and TRBJ1-6; 10 bases are shared with TRBD1. With V trimmed by 0 bases and J by 9 bases, 5 bases remained unmatched. Germline V gene lookup returns CDR1 SGHAT and CDR2 FQNNGV. The CDR3 has 16 amino acids. The CDR3 region is CASSLDMGQGSSPLHF. As DNA, the CDR3 is TGTGCCAGCAGCTTAGACATGGGACAGGGGTCTTCACCCCTCCACTTT.

The chain uses TRBV10-1 and TRBJ2-1; TRBD2 matches 9 bases. There are 15 residues in the CDR3. CDR1 WNHNN and CDR2 SYGVQD come from the germline V gene (reference sequence). The trim removed 5 bases at V and 3 bases at J, leaving 5 bases unmatched. The CDR3 nucleotides are TGCGCCAGCAGTCCCCGGACTAGCGACTACAATGAGCAGTTCTTC. This translates into CASSPRTSDYNEQFF.

The chain combines TRBV7-2 with TRBJ1-4; 8 bases map to TRBD1. After removal of 8 bases from V and 5 bases from J, the junction contained 10 bases not matched to a gene. The CDR3 sequence is 15 residues long. Germline V gene sequence: CDR1 SGHTA, CDR2 FQGNSA. The CDR3 sequence: CASGTPTGDNEKLFF. The CDR3 DNA sequence: TGTGCCAGCGGGACCCCGACAGGGGACAATGAAAAACTGTTTTTT. Looking up the rest from reference TRBV7-2 and TRBJ1-4 gives the full variable domain: GAGVSQSPSNKVTEKGKDVELRCDPISGHTALYWYRQSLGQGLEFLIYFQGNSAPDKSGLPSDRFSAERTGGSVSTLTIQRTQQEDSAVYLCASGTPTGDNEKLFFGSGTQLSVL.

The J gene is TRBJ2-1, the V gene TRBV18; D perhaps matches TRBD1 (5 bases). Germline V gives CDR1 KGHSH, CDR2 LQKENI. This CDR3 spans 15 amino acids. V lost 6 bases, J lost 5 bases, and 17 bases lay in between. The CDR3 bases are TGTGCCAGCTCCCGGCAGGGCAATCCCGACAATGAGCAGTTCTTC. Translated: CASSRQGNPDNEQFF.

The chain links TRBV2 to TRBJ1-1; 10 positions match TRBD1. V lost 6 bases, J lost 1 base, and 5 bases stayed unmatched. CDR1 SNHLY and CDR2 FYNNEI come from the germline V gene. The CDR3 totals 15 residues. The CDR3, as DNA: TGTGCCAGCAGCGACAGGGGGCGCGGGAACACTGAAGCTTTCTTT. Its translation: CASSDRGRGNTEAFF.

V and J are TRBV4-1 and TRBJ1-4; 8 bases agree with TRBD1. V trimming: 3 bases; J trimming: 7 bases; junction bases outside the gene matches: 7. The CDR3 is 15 amino acids. From germline, CDR1 is MGHRA and CDR2 YSYEKL. This chain's CDR3 is CASSQIDRGGEKLFF. DNA for the CDR3: TGCGCCAGCAGCCAGATAGACAGGGGCGGTGAAAAACTGTTTTTT.

The chain uses TRBV25-1 and TRBJ1-4; 9 positions match TRBD1. The CDR3 is 18 residues long. Germline CDR1 is MGHDK and CDR2 is SYGVNS. J lost 4 bases, V lost 6 bases, and 15 bases had no gene match. The CDR3 protein is CASSPQGAQYGVNEKLFF. The CDR3 DNA reads as TGTGCCAGCAGCCCACAGGGGGCGCAGTACGGGGTTAATGAAAAACTGTTTTTT.

CDR3 sequence reads: CASSLGPNEQYF. The CDR3 DNA reads TGCGCCAGCAGCTTGGGGCCAAACGAGCAGTACTTC. J is TRBJ2-7 and V is TRBV5-1; D gene uncertain. The CDR3 length is 12 residues. Trimming removed 0 bases at V and 5 bases at J, with 6 bases between. CDR1 and CDR2 from the germline V gene are SGHRS and YFSETQ. Filled out from reference TRBV5-1 and TRBJ2-7, the complete variable domain reads KAGVTQTPRYLIKTRGQQVTLSCSPISGHRSVSWYQQTPGQGLQFLFEYFSETQRNKGNFPGRFSGRQFSNSRSEMNVSTLELGDSALYLCASSLGPNEQYFGPGTRLTVT.